This TCR beta chain was found in a study of brain T cells in children with intractable seizures. Whole-study results and caveats: Viral specificity was inferred only from CDR3 similarity; HCMV serostatus was unknown. Pre-surgery blood may have been undersampled, hiding some clones.

The CDR3 loop spans 15 amino acids. With 0 bases removed from V and 3 bases from J, the gap between germline ends came to 12 bases. Germline CDR1 reads LGHDT; CDR2 reads YNNKEL (reference sequence). Clones were read by immunoSEQ multiplex PCR, and TCRdb kept only the in-frame ones, dropping some. The sample lists about 350,000 clones, over 90% occurring once. In regard to this clone: The antigen is not known.

Noted time point: blood from clinic visit 5 months post-surgery; TSC patient then seizure free. Only cases whose brain tissue showed the highest T cell transcript signatures were sequenced. The gene calls are TRBV3-1 (or the pseudogene TRBV3-2) and TRBJ2-7, with D perhaps given as TRBD1 or TRBD2 (6 bases each). Sample: peripheral blood, taken 4 to 6 months after surgery. The receptor was derived from a boy in the first two years of life with tuberous sclerosis and intractable seizures. The CDR3 loop reads CASSQDWGAIYEQYF. The DNA of the CDR3 is TGTGCCAGCAGCCAAGATTGGGGGGCCATCTACGAGCAGTACTTC.